One and the same sample provided the 29 T cell receptor beta chains below, sequenced in a study of cytomegalovirus exposure and HLA in healthy donors. Primers included in the PCR were 60 Vbeta and 13 Jbeta primers. Profiling relied on immunoSEQ multiplex PCR, and the TCRdb table lists in-frame clones only, not all of them. Recorded for this sample: around 130,000 clones. Sequencing was performed on PBMCs. The receptor source for this set is a woman aged 55 to 70 in good health and CMV-seronegative.

The CDR3 region has the DNA TGTGCCAGCTCATCCTCTAGCGGGGGGGAATACGAGCAGTACTTC. Translation gives CASSSSSGGEYEQYF. The chain couples TRBV18 to TRBJ2-7; 12 positions match TRBD2. The CDR3 totals 15 residues. With 5 bases clipped from V and 4 bases from J, the junction kept 6 bases outside the gene matches. The V gene's germline CDR1 is KGHSH and CDR2 LQKENI.

The gene calls are TRBV19 and TRBJ1-5, with TRBD1 matching 10 bases. Germline assignment: CDR1 LNHDA and CDR2 SQIVND (reference sequence). Trimming at V came to 5 bases and at J to 5 bases, leaving 6 bases not matched to a gene. The CDR3 is 15 residues long. The CDR3 loop is CASSPPGQGHQPQHF. The DNA for the CDR3 is TGTGCCAGTAGTCCTCCGGGACAGGGGCATCAGCCCCAGCATTTT.

The chain combines TRBV5-5 with TRBJ1-4; 8 nucleotides match TRBD1. The V and J ends lost 0 bases and 6 bases, in that order; junction bases with no gene match: 4. The length of the CDR3 is 15 residues. Germline lookup yields CDR1 SGHKS and CDR2 YYEKEE (reference sequence). The CDR3 sequence: CASSLDGTGYEKLFF. The CDR3, as DNA: TGTGCCAGCAGCTTGGATGGGACAGGATATGAAAAACTGTTTTTT.

This chain joins TRBV2 and TRBJ1-4, with D maybe TRBD1 (6 bases). Germline V gene sequence: CDR1 SNHLY, CDR2 FYNNEI. The V gene lost 4 bases and the J gene lost 2 bases, with 11 bases spanning the gap. The CDR3 loop spans 15 amino acids. The CDR3 DNA reads as TGTGCCAGCAGTGGCCAGGGGTTGACTAATGAAAAACTGTTTTTT. It specifies CASSGQGLTNEKLFF.

V gene TRBV4-1 combines with J gene TRBJ2-7, with TRBD2 matching over 12 bases. The CDR3 loop spans 16 amino acids. V was clipped by 0 bases and J by 3 bases; unmatched bases: 3. CDR1 MGHRA and CDR2 YSYEKL come from the germline V gene. This CDR3 reads CASSQDPSGRDYEQYF. Here the CDR3 DNA reads TGCGCCAGCAGCCAAGACCCTAGCGGGAGGGACTACGAGCAGTACTTC.

V gene TRBV5-1 combines with J gene TRBJ1-2; 7 bases line up with TRBD1. The CDR3 length is 14 residues. J was trimmed by 2 bases and V by 3 bases; bases with no gene match: 4. Germline CDR1 and CDR2: SGHRS and YFSETQ. The CDR3 DNA reads TGCGCCAGCAGCTCTCAGACAGGGAACTATGGCTACACCTTC. As protein: CASSSQTGNYGYTF.

The rearrangement links TRBV7-6 to TRBJ2-1; 10 bases match TRBD2. The J segment lost 4 bases and the V segment lost 1 base, leaving 4 bases of the junction unmatched. The CDR3 loop spans 16 amino acids. CDR1 and CDR2 from the germline V gene are SGHVS and FNYEAQ. CDR3 nucleotide sequence: TGTGCCAGCAGCTTAGTCCTAGCGGGGGCTTACAATGAGCAGTTCTTC. It yields the protein CASSLVLAGAYNEQFF. Full variable domain (missing parts from reference TRBV7-6 and TRBJ2-1): GAGVSQSPRYKVTKRGQDVALRCDPISGHVSLYWYRQALGQGPEFLTYFNYEAQQDKSGLPNDRFSAERPEGSISTLTIQRTEQRDSAMYRCASSLVLAGAYNEQFFGPGTRLTVL.

The rearrangement links TRBV6-1 to TRBJ2-3; a possible D gene is TRBD2 (7 bases). The CDR3 runs 14 residues. Trimming stripped 2 bases from V and 6 bases from J, with 12 bases between. Germline CDR1 reads MNHNS; CDR2 reads SASEGT. CDR3 nucleotide sequence: TGTGCCAGCAGTGAATCGGGGGGCCCGGATACGCAGTATTTT. Translation: CASSESGGPDTQYF.

The CDR3 here is CASSFAAGSGYNEQFF. Written as DNA, the CDR3 is TGCGCCAGCAGCTTTGCGGCGGGATCAGGCTACAATGAGCAGTTCTTC. The chain uses TRBV5-1 and TRBJ2-1; tentatively, D is TRBD2 (6 bases). Looked up from germline, CDR1 is SGHRS and CDR2 is YFSETQ. With 2 bases removed from V and 3 bases from J, the gap between germline ends came to 15 bases. This CDR3 is 16 amino acids long.

The V and J genes are TRBV21-1 and TRBJ1-5; TRBD1 reflects the table's D call only, with no check against the DNA. TRBV21-1 is listed as a pseudogene. The CDR3 consists of 17 residues. Here the CDR3 DNA reads TGTGCCAGCAGCAAAGGGTTCCGGGACACTAGCAATCAGCCCCAGCATTTT. Protein sequence: CASSKGFRDTSNQPQHF.

The chain uses TRBV10-1 and TRBJ2-1; 11 nucleotides line up with TRBD2. J lost 7 bases, V lost 0 bases, and 5 bases had no gene match. The CDR3 covers 16 residues. CDR1 and CDR2 (germline): WNHNN, SYGVQD (reference sequence). The DNA of the CDR3 is TGCGCCAGCAGTGAGTCTCGTGGGACTAGCGGTAATGAGCAGTTCTTC. Its protein product is CASSESRGTSGNEQFF.

The chain couples TRBV6-1 to TRBJ1-2; no clear D. The CDR3 extends over 14 amino acids. Between the trimmed V and J ends, which lost 6 bases and 8 bases, there was a span of 19 bases. The germline gives CDR1 MNHNS, CDR2 SASEGT. The CDR3 protein is CASRRMAGSAGYTF. The CDR3 DNA reads TGTGCCAGCAGAAGAATGGCGGGGTCCGCCGGCTACACCTTC.

V and J are TRBV6-5 and TRBJ2-2; TRBD2 matches 10 bases. Germline-derived CDR1 and CDR2 are MNHEY and SVGAGI. Trimming took 8 bases from V and 14 from J; bases not matched to a gene: 14. The CDR3 is 14 residues long. The CDR3 is CASSPLAGMGSLFF. CDR3 nucleotide sequence: TGTGCCAGCTCCCCACTAGCGGGGATGGGTTCCCTGTTTTTT.

The chain has TRBV2 and TRBJ2-5; TRBD1 aligns across 7 bases. V trimming: 3 bases; J trimming: 9 bases; junction bases outside the gene matches: 7. The length of the CDR3 is 13 residues. The germline CDR1 and CDR2 sequences are SNHLY and FYNNEI. CDR3 sequence (DNA): TGTGCCAGCAGTGATAGCTTGACAGGGTCCCAGTACTTC. Encoded protein: CASSDSLTGSQYF.

The J gene is TRBJ2-5, the V gene TRBV28, with D perhaps matching TRBD1 (6 bases). TRBJ2-7 explains the end of the DNA better; the J call may be wrong. CDR3 length equals 14 residues. Germline V CDR1 and CDR2: MDHEN, SYDVKM. CDR3 region: CASSSPDSSYEQYF. The CDR3 nucleotides are TGTGCCAGCAGTTCCCCGGACAGCTCCTACGAGCAGTACTTC.

Turning to this clone: A read error may account for a junction end that differs from germline. The gene calls are TRBV19 and TRBJ1-1; a possible D gene is TRBD1 (5 bases). CDR3 length: 14 amino acids. CDR1 and CDR2 (germline): LNHDA, SQIVND (reference sequence). CDR3 bases: TGTGCCACCCTCAACAGGTCCCCGGTTCGTGAAGCTCTCTTT. This codes for CATLNRSPVREALF.

The chain uses TRBV6-1 and TRBJ2-3, with TRBD2 matching 8 bases. Germline V lookup: CDR1 MNHNS, CDR2 SASEGT. This CDR3 spans 16 amino acids. With 2 bases clipped from V and 8 bases from J, the junction kept 12 bases outside the gene matches. The CDR3 sequence is CASSERTSPPRGTQYF. DNA for the CDR3: TGTGCCAGCAGTGAAAGGACTAGCCCCCCTCGGGGTACGCAGTATTTT.

The V and J genes are TRBV5-6 and TRBJ2-5; TRBD2 matches at 8 bases. CDR1 and CDR2 from the germline V gene are SGHDT and YYEEEE. The V and J ends lost 1 base and 5 bases, in that order; junction bases with no gene match: 7. The CDR3 runs 15 residues. CDR3 DNA: TGTGCCAGCAGCTTGCTTTTGTCGGGAGGGGAGACCCAGTACTTC. Protein: CASSLLLSGGETQYF.

V gene TRBV21-1 combines with J gene TRBJ2-3; the table's TRBD2 call for D was not verified on the DNA. TRBV21-1 is annotated as a pseudogene. This CDR3 region has 20 residues. The CDR3: CASSKYLLGREEDSTDTQYF. CDR3 DNA sequence: TGTGCCAGCAGCAAATACCTTCTAGGGAGGGAGGAGGATAGCACAGATACGCAGTATTTT.

The chain is built from TRBV7-8 and TRBJ1-1; 7 positions match TRBD1. The junction had 13 bases not matched to a gene; V was cut back by 7 bases and J by 8 bases. Germline V gene lookup returns CDR1 SGHVS and CDR2 FQNEAQ. The CDR3 sequence is 14 residues long. This CDR3 reads CASTRLGQAREAFF. The CDR3 DNA follows: TGTGCCAGCACCAGACTAGGACAGGCCCGAGAAGCTTTCTTT.

The V and J genes are TRBV5-5 and TRBJ2-7; no clear D gene. The V and J ends lost 1 base and 1 base respectively, with 12 bases between them. CDR3 length: 15 amino acids. Looked up from germline, CDR1 is SGHKS and CDR2 is YYEKEE (reference sequence). The CDR3: CASSLIETSSYEQYF. The CDR3 DNA reads TGTGCCAGCAGCTTGATAGAAACTTCTTCCTACGAGCAGTACTTC.

This chain joins TRBV6-5 and TRBJ1-1; D is possibly TRBD1 (5 bases). CDR3 length equals 14 residues. The germline V and J ends were trimmed by 7 bases and 3 bases, with 15 bases remaining between them. Germline-derived CDR1 and CDR2 are MNHEY and SVGAGI. The CDR3, as DNA: TGTGCCAGCAAAATGGCAGACAGCTACACTGAAGCTTTCTTT. This sequence encodes CASKMADSYTEAFF.

V gene TRBV27 combines with J gene TRBJ1-1; tentative D call: TRBD1 (5 bases). CDR3 length: 14 residues. Trimming took off 8 bases at V and 0 bases at J, with 13 bases between the two ends. Germline V gene sequence: CDR1 MNHEY, CDR2 SMNVEV (reference sequence). The CDR3 nucleotides are TGTGCCAGCCACGTCGGGGGGTTGAACACTGAAGCTTTCTTT. Its translation is CASHVGGLNTEAFF.

The chain uses TRBV28 and TRBJ1-5; perhaps TRBD1 as D (5 bases). Trimming took 6 bases from V and 3 from J, leaving 18 bases between them. From germline, CDR1 is MDHEN and CDR2 SYDVKM. This CDR3 spans 16 amino acids. Written as DNA, the CDR3 is TGTGCCAGCAGACAGAGGGGCGGGGGATACAATCAGCCCCAGCATTTT. Protein sequence: CASRQRGGGYNQPQHF.

The chain uses TRBV6-4 and TRBJ2-2; 9 nucleotides match TRBD2. This CDR3 is 17 amino acids long. The germline CDR1 and CDR2 sequences are MRHNA and SNTAGT. V shed 4 bases, J shed 1 base, and the junction held 7 bases outside the gene matches. Written as DNA, the CDR3 is TGTGCCAGCAGTGCTACCGGGACTAGCCTGAACACCGGGGAGCTGTTTTTT. Its protein product is CASSATGTSLNTGELFF.

The chain uses TRBV28 and TRBJ1-1; no clear D gene. The V gene lost 5 bases and the J gene lost 6 bases, with 19 bases spanning the gap. Germline CDR1 reads MDHEN; CDR2 reads SYDVKM. This CDR3 has 15 amino acids. Here the CDR3 reads CASSASRAWESEAFF. The CDR3 nucleotides read TGTGCCAGCAGTGCCTCGAGGGCTTGGGAGTCTGAAGCTTTCTTT.

The CDR3, as DNA: TGTGCCAGCAGCCTACAGGGCCCTGGAAACACCATATATTTT. As protein: CASSLQGPGNTIYF. The chain links TRBV7-2 to TRBJ1-3, with D maybe TRBD1 (6 bases). Trimming took 5 bases from V and 2 from J, leaving 10 bases between them. The germline V gene encodes CDR1 SGHTA and CDR2 FQGNSA. The CDR3 covers 14 residues.

The rearrangement links TRBV18 to TRBJ2-4, with D perhaps matching TRBD1 (5 bases). The CDR3 consists of 14 residues. Germline CDR1 KGHSH, CDR2 LQKENI. Trimming removed 3 bases from V and 4 bases from J, with 10 bases in between. The CDR3 DNA reads TGTGCCAGCTCACCCACGGACACTAAAAACATTCAGTACTTC. It yields the protein CASSPTDTKNIQYF.

This chain joins TRBV27 and TRBJ1-5; no clear D. Germline CDR1 is MNHEY and CDR2 is SMNVEV (reference sequence). The CDR3 covers 14 residues. With 2 bases removed from V and 5 bases from J, the gap between germline ends came to 10 bases. The CDR3 sequence: CASSLGRPHQPQHF. CDR3 sequence (DNA): TGTGCCAGCAGTTTAGGCAGGCCCCATCAGCCCCAGCATTTT.